These 11 T cell receptor beta chains were all obtained from the same sample, sequenced in a study of CD8+CD57+ T cells in acquired aplastic anemia. The authors sequenced patients whose flow cytometry had shown CD8+CD57+ cell expansion. TCR beta VDJ combinations and CDR3 sequences were profiled from genomic DNA. One entry per CDR3 protein, called by TCRdb with MiXCR from the reads. The data contain some 200,000 distinct CDR3 sequences, 40% to 50% of them singletons. Material for sequencing was sorted CD4+, CD8+, or CD8+CD57+ T cells (not recorded which) from PBMCs. All receptors derive from a human donor with aplastic anemia.

The chain joins TRBV27 to TRBJ1-2, with unresolved D. This CDR3 is built from 13 residues. Deletions cut 8 bases from V and 3 bases from J, with 13 bases between. The V gene's germline CDR1 is MNHEY and CDR2 SMNVEV (reference sequence). DNA of the CDR3: TGTGCCAGCGGATACAAGGTTGACTATGGCTACACCTTC. Amino acids: CASGYKVDYGYTF.

The rearrangement links TRBV10-3 to TRBJ1-4; TRBD1 is a possible D gene (5 bases). Germline V gives CDR1 ENHRY, CDR2 SYGVKD. Between the trimmed V and J ends, which lost 0 bases and 7 bases, there was a span of 12 bases. This CDR3 is 15 amino acids long. The DNA of the CDR3 is TGTGCCATCAGTGAGTCCGTTGTCCAGGGTGAAAAACTGTTTTTT. Its protein is CAISESVVQGEKLFF.

The chain combines TRBV2 with TRBJ2-5, with a possible D match to TRBD2 (5 bases). This CDR3 contains 12 residues. Germline V gene data show CDR1 as SNHLY and CDR2 as FYNNEI. Trimming stripped 6 bases from V and 3 bases from J, with 8 bases between. The CDR3 region is CASSGLEETQYF. Here the CDR3 DNA reads TGTGCCAGCAGCGGACTGGAAGAGACCCAGTACTTC.

This clonotype came up many times. The chain uses TRBV5-1 and TRBJ2-3, with 11 bases fitting TRBD1. Germline CDR1 reads SGHRS; CDR2 reads YFSETQ. The CDR3 totals 15 residues. After removal of 4 bases from V and 9 bases from J, the junction contained 10 bases not matched to a gene. CDR3 DNA: TGCGCCAGCAGCCCCGGGACAGGGGGAATGGAAACGCAGTATTTT. Protein: CASSPGTGGMETQYF.

This clonotype occurred many times. The CDR3 region is CASSSTYEQYF. CDR3 bases: TGTGCCAGCAGCTCCACCTACGAGCAGTACTTC. V is TRBV7-8 and J is TRBJ2-7; no firm D call. This CDR3 comprises 11 residues. CDR1 SGHVS and CDR2 FQNEAQ come from the germline V gene. Between the trimmed V and J ends, which lost 4 bases and 2 bases, there was a span of 3 bases.

A single count supports this clonotype. In DNA, the CDR3 is TGTGCCAGCAGCTTAGTCCTTCAGGGCGATGGCTACACCTTC. This gives the protein CASSLVLQGDGYTF. The genes are TRBV5-6 and TRBJ1-2, with D maybe TRBD1 (5 bases). The germline V gene has CDR1 SGHDT and CDR2 YYEEEE. Trimming took off 2 bases at V and 6 bases at J, with 14 bases between the two ends. This CDR3 has 14 residues.

The chain carries TRBV20-1 and TRBJ1-2; 8 bases fit TRBD1. The J segment lost 4 bases and the V segment lost 2 bases, leaving 6 bases of the junction unmatched. CDR3 length equals 14 residues. The V gene's germline CDR1 is DFQATT and CDR2 SNEGSKA (reference sequence). DNA of the CDR3: TGCAGTGCTAGACAACAGGGGGAAAGCTATGGCTACACCTTC. It encodes CSARQQGESYGYTF.

This chain connects TRBV20-1 to TRBJ2-3, with TRBD2 matching 15 bases. J gave up 5 bases and V 5 bases, and 5 bases lay outside the gene matches. CDR1 is DFQATT and CDR2 is SNEGSKA in the germline V gene (reference sequence). The CDR3 totals 15 residues. The CDR3 nucleotides are TGCAGTGCTCAATGGGGACTAGCGGGAGGAGATACGCAGTATTTT. Translation gives CSAQWGLAGGDTQYF.

This clonotype appeared many times. The chain carries TRBV7-9 and TRBJ1-5; 7 nucleotides match TRBD1. V lost 0 bases, J lost 7 bases, and 0 bases stayed unmatched. CDR1 is SEHNR and CDR2 is FQNEAQ in the germline V gene (reference sequence). The CDR3 extends over 13 amino acids. DNA for the CDR3: TGTGCCAGCAGCTTAGCAGGGGGCCAGCCCCAGCATTTT. This translates into CASSLAGGQPQHF. Based on the CDR3 plus reference TRBV7-9 and TRBJ1-5, the full variable domain is DTGVSQNPRHKITKRGQNVTFRCDPISEHNRLYWYRQTLGQGPEFLTYFQNEAQLEKSRLLSDRFSAERPKGSFSTLEIQRTEQGDSAMYLCASSLAGGQPQHFGDGTRLSIL.

This rearrangement joins TRBV20-1 to TRBJ1-3; D is uncertain. With 0 bases removed from V and 0 bases from J, the gap between germline ends came to 12 bases. Germline CDR1 and CDR2: DFQATT and SNEGSKA (reference sequence). The CDR3 spans 16 residues. CDR3 amino acids: CSARDPDWTSGNTIYF. In nucleotides, the CDR3 is TGCAGTGCTAGAGACCCGGACTGGACCTCTGGAAACACCATATATTTT.

V gene TRBV19 combines with J gene TRBJ1-6, with 8 bases identical to TRBD1. With V trimmed by 3 bases and J by 9 bases, 4 bases remained unmatched. Germline loops: CDR1 LNHDA, CDR2 SQIVND (reference sequence). The CDR3 totals 14 residues. The CDR3 sequence: CASSMDREGSPLHF. The CDR3 coding sequence is TGTGCCAGTAGTATGGACAGGGAAGGTTCACCCCTCCACTTT.